The 17 T cell receptor beta chains below come from one sample, sequenced in a study of identical twins. TCRdb redid the calling of the 5' RACE reads with MiXCR, one entry per CDR3 protein. This repertoire shows some 1,600,000 distinct CDR3 sequences, more than 30% found once; its top ten account for more than 0.25%. Specimen: cord blood. The receptor set was obtained from a newborn girl in good health.

This clonotype was observed a few times. The genes are TRBV2 and TRBJ1-2; D not resolved. This CDR3 region has 17 residues. V was pared by 2 bases and J by 4 bases, with 20 bases between. From germline, CDR1 is SNHLY and CDR2 FYNNEI. The CDR3 loop reads CASSETYRARPLYGYTF. For the CDR3, the DNA is TGTGCCAGCAGTGAAACCTATCGGGCAAGGCCTCTCTATGGCTACACCTTC.

The gene calls are TRBV7-2 and TRBJ2-2, with 7 bases matching TRBD2. The CDR3 spans 15 residues. J gave up 6 bases and V 4 bases, and 8 bases lay outside the gene matches. CDR1 is SGHTA, CDR2 FQGNSA, per germline. The CDR3: CASSSTSLWSGELFF. The DNA of the CDR3 is TGTGCCAGCAGCTCGACTAGCCTCTGGTCCGGGGAGCTGTTTTTT.

Here the CDR3 DNA reads TGCGCCAGCAGTGAGGTGACGGGGGAAAAACTGTTTTTT. It translates to CASSEVTGEKLFF. The chain couples TRBV10-2 to TRBJ1-4; unclear D gene. Germline-derived CDR1 and CDR2 are WSHSY and SAAADI. Between the trimmed V and J ends, which lost 2 bases and 8 bases, there was a span of 9 bases. The CDR3 runs to 13 residues.

The chain combines TRBV27 with TRBJ2-2, with TRBD2 matching 10 bases. This CDR3 is built from 15 residues. Germline CDR1 MNHEY, CDR2 SMNVEV (reference sequence). With 8 bases clipped from V and 5 bases from J, the junction kept 8 bases outside the gene matches. This CDR3 is CASLPLAGWTGELFF. CDR3 sequence (DNA): TGTGCCAGCTTACCACTAGCGGGGTGGACCGGGGAGCTGTTTTTT.

There are a few counts of this clonotype. V and J are TRBV5-6 and TRBJ2-7; 8 positions match TRBD2. The V and J ends lost 2 bases and 3 bases, in that order; junction bases with no gene match: 10. The CDR3 totals 16 residues. Germline CDR1 and CDR2: SGHDT and YYEEEE. CDR3 sequence (DNA): TGTGCCAGCAGCTTCGAGGCGGGAGGCCCTCACTACGAGCAGTACTTC. This sequence encodes CASSFEAGGPHYEQYF.

This clonotype was picked up a small number of times. The chain is built from TRBV9 and TRBJ2-1; the D gene is possibly TRBD2 (6 bases). The CDR3 extends over 15 amino acids. V lost 7 bases to trimming and J lost 0 bases, with 14 bases between them. Looked up from germline, CDR1 is SGDLS and CDR2 is YYNGEE. CDR3: CASAPGVNSYNEQFF. CDR3 DNA sequence: TGTGCCAGCGCGCCGGGGGTAAACTCCTACAATGAGCAGTTCTTC.

Notes on this clonotype: This may be a read error: a much more frequent sequence differs by one nucleotide. The chain employs TRBV12-3 or TRBV12-4 and TRBJ2-1, with D possibly TRBD2 on 5 matching bases. The better agreement between TRBJ2-7 and the DNA end casts doubt on the J call. This CDR3 has 14 residues. The CDR3, as DNA: TGTGCCAGCAGTTGGTCGGGGATTTACAATGAGCAGTACTTC. Protein: CASSWSGIYNEQYF.

There are a few counts of this clonotype. The chain recombines TRBV7-2 with TRBJ1-2, with a tentative D call TRBD1 (5 bases). CDR3 length equals 13 residues. The V end lost 2 bases, the J end lost 7 bases, and 11 bases lay between the germline ends. In germline, CDR1 is SGHTA, CDR2 FQGNSA. As DNA, the CDR3 is TGTGCCAGCAGCTTATTTGGAGGGGTTGGCTACACCTTC. Encoded protein: CASSLFGGVGYTF.

The chain uses TRBV6-1 and TRBJ1-1; TRBD1 matches 10 bases. V was pared by 8 bases and J by 0 bases, with 6 bases of the junction left unmatched. CDR1 is MNHNS and CDR2 is SASEGT in the germline V gene. There are 15 residues in the CDR3. CDR3 residues: CASGRQGAVNTEAFF. The CDR3 DNA reads TGTGCCAGCGGCCGACAGGGGGCCGTGAACACTGAAGCTTTCTTT.

This clonotype was detected a few times. CDR3 in amino acids: CSVVGRAPYNEQFF. The DNA for the CDR3 is TGCAGCGTTGTTGGGCGGGCTCCCTACAATGAGCAGTTCTTC. This chain uses TRBV29-1 with TRBJ2-1; tentatively, D is TRBD2 (5 bases). Trimming removed 4 bases at V and 2 bases at J, with 12 bases between. CDR1 and CDR2 from the germline V gene are SQVTM and ANQGSEA. The CDR3 consists of 14 residues.

The chain combines TRBV12-3 or TRBV12-4 with TRBJ2-5; D is ambiguous. This CDR3 is built from 12 residues. V lost 6 bases to trimming and J lost 14 bases, with 19 bases between them. The CDR3: CASSPRINEHYF. CDR3 nucleotides: TGTGCCAGCAGCCCACGGATCAACGAGCATTACTTC.

The chain recombines TRBV15 with TRBJ1-2, with no clear D. CDR3 length equals 14 residues. V lost 4 bases and J lost 7, with 16 bases in between. CDR1 is LNHNV and CDR2 is YYDKDF in the germline V gene (reference sequence). The CDR3 nucleotides are TGTGCCACCAGCACCCAGAGCAGTAAGGGTGGCTACACCTTC. Residues: CATSTQSSKGGYTF.

This clonotype was seen a few times. The rearrangement links TRBV27 to TRBJ1-2; perhaps TRBD1 as D (5 bases). CDR1 is MNHEY and CDR2 is SMNVEV in the germline V gene (reference sequence). Trimming removed 6 bases at V and 2 bases at J, with 10 bases between. This CDR3 is built from 13 residues. CDR3 nucleotide sequence: TGTGCCAGCAGGGGGGTTTGGAACTATGGCTACACCTTC. It encodes CASRGVWNYGYTF.

This chain joins TRBV5-1 and TRBJ2-7; D remains ambiguous. The CDR3 sequence is 13 residues long. Germline CDR1 is SGHRS and CDR2 is YFSETQ. V was clipped by 1 base and J by 5 bases, with 10 bases between them. This CDR3 reads CASSLRSIHEQYF. Here the CDR3 DNA reads TGCGCCAGCAGCTTGCGGTCTATCCACGAGCAGTACTTC.

In its sample, this clonotype was seen many times. The chain is built from TRBV12-3 or TRBV12-4 and TRBJ2-4; 10 bases map to TRBD2. The CDR3 loop spans 15 amino acids. Unmatched junction bases numbered 2, after V lost 5 bases and J lost 1 base. The CDR3 reads CASSLSGGAKNIQYF. In DNA, the CDR3 is TGTGCCAGCAGTCTTAGCGGGGGGGCCAAAAACATTCAGTACTTC.

The gene calls are TRBV20-1 and TRBJ1-1, with 8 bases aligning to TRBD1. With 6 bases clipped from V and 1 base from J, the junction kept 4 bases outside the gene matches. CDR1 and CDR2 (germline): DFQATT, SNEGSKA (reference sequence). The CDR3 contains 13 residues. The chain's CDR3 is CSAAGGSNTEAFF. CDR3 DNA: TGCAGTGCGGCAGGGGGCTCGAACACTGAAGCTTTCTTT.

This chain connects TRBV7-2 to TRBJ2-7; 7 bases are a match to TRBD2. The CDR3 contains 15 residues. From germline, CDR1 is SGHTA and CDR2 FQGNSA. The J segment lost 3 bases and the V segment lost 3 bases, leaving 8 bases of the junction unmatched. The CDR3 bases are TGTGCCAGCAGCTTCGGACTAGGTGGCCTCTACGAGCAGTACTTC. This sequence encodes CASSFGLGGLYEQYF.